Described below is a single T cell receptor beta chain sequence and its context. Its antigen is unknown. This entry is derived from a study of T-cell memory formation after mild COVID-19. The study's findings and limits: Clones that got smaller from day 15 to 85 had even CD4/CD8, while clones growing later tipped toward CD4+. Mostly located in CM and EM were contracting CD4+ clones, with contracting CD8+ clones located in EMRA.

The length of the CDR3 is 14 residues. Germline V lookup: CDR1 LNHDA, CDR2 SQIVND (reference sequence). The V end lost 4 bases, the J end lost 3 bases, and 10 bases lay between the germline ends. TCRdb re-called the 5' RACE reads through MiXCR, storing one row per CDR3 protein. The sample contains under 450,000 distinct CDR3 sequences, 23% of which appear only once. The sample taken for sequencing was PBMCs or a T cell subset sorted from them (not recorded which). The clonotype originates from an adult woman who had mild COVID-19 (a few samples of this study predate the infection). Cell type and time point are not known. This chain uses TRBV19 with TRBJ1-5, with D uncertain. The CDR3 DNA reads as TGTGCCAGTAGTAAGGACGTCTCCAATCAGCCCCAGCATTTT. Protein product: CASSKDVSNQPQHF.